These 9 T cell receptor beta chains share one sample of origin, sequenced in a study of spatial heterogeneity in lung cancer. Documented time point: blood at routine non-recurrence follow-up after resection. Sequencing covered unsorted whole RNA taken from tumor, nontumor lung or frozen PBMC. In TCRdb, the 5' RACE reads were re-called with MiXCR into one record per CDR3 protein. The sample has around 110,000 distinct CDR3 sequences, more than 9% seen once. The material sequenced was PBMCs, taken at follow-up. These receptor sequences come from a male donor with early-stage non-small cell lung cancer.

This clonotype showed up just a few times. The gene calls are TRBV10-3 and TRBJ2-2; a possible D gene is TRBD1 (6 bases). V was shortened by 8 bases and J by 2 bases, with 18 bases between the two germline ends. The CDR3 loop spans 16 amino acids. Germline V CDR1 and CDR2: ENHRY, SYGVKD. CDR3 DNA sequence: TGTGCCATCCTCAGGATCGGGACACGAAACACCGGGGAGCTGTTTTTT. Protein sequence: CAILRIGTRNTGELFF.

The CDR3 protein is CASSSGQGAGNTIYF. The CDR3 nucleotides read TGTGCCAGCAGCTCGGGACAGGGTGCTGGAAACACCATATATTTT. This rearrangement joins TRBV5-4 to TRBJ1-3; 9 nucleotides agree with TRBD1. The germline gives CDR1 SGHNT, CDR2 YYREEE (reference sequence). J lost 2 bases, V lost 3 bases, and 3 bases had no gene match. This CDR3 has 15 amino acids.

This clonotype was seen ten or more times. The V gene is TRBV4-3, the J gene TRBJ1-1; the match to TRBD1 covers 8 bases. CDR1 LGHNA and CDR2 YSLEER come from the germline V gene. With 0 bases clipped from V and 7 bases from J, the junction kept 7 bases outside the gene matches. The CDR3 length is 15 residues. The CDR3 sequence is CASSQDSGRGLEAFF. DNA for the CDR3: TGCGCCAGCAGCCAAGATAGTGGCAGGGGGCTTGAAGCTTTCTTT.

The chain employs TRBV18 and TRBJ2-3; D is unresolved. V was pared by 2 bases and J by 2 bases, with 8 bases between. Per the germline V gene, CDR1 is KGHSH and CDR2 is LQKENI. This CDR3 comprises 14 residues. CDR3 DNA: TGTGCCAGCTCACCAAACAGTCCCACAGATACGCAGTATTTT. It is translated as CASSPNSPTDTQYF. The whole variable domain, filled in from reference TRBV18 and TRBJ2-3, reads NAGVMQNPRHLVRRRGQEARLRCSPMKGHSHVYWYRQLPEEGLKFMVYLQKENIIDESGMPKERFSAEFPKEGPSILRIQQVVRGDSAAYFCASSPNSPTDTQYFGPGTRLTVL.

There are many counts of this clonotype. This rearrangement joins TRBV29-1 to TRBJ1-2; 7 nucleotides match TRBD1. From germline, CDR1 is SQVTM and CDR2 ANQGSEA. J lost 3 bases, V lost 7 bases, and 11 bases had no gene match. This CDR3 has 14 amino acids. This CDR3 is CSAQTGSGYYGYTF. CDR3 DNA: TGCAGCGCCCAGACAGGGTCAGGGTACTATGGCTACACCTTC.

This clonotype was recorded many times. This chain connects TRBV12-3 or TRBV12-4 to TRBJ2-1; 11 bases align to TRBD2. V lost 5 bases, J lost 4 bases, and 4 bases stayed unmatched. The CDR3 is 15 amino acids. CDR3 loop: CASSRLAGRYNEQFF. CDR3 in DNA: TGTGCCAGCAGTAGACTAGCGGGGAGATACAATGAGCAGTTCTTC.

The chain couples TRBV2 to TRBJ1-1; D is undetermined. Germline V gives CDR1 SNHLY, CDR2 FYNNEI. This CDR3 comprises 13 residues. V was clipped by 7 bases and J by 3 bases, with 12 bases between them. CDR3 loop: CASIYHRDTEAFF. CDR3 sequence (DNA): TGTGCCAGCATCTACCACAGAGACACTGAAGCTTTCTTT.

This clonotype was seen ten or more times. The J gene is TRBJ2-2, the V gene TRBV5-1; 7 nucleotides match TRBD2. CDR1 SGHRS and CDR2 YFSETQ come from the germline V gene. V was clipped by 4 bases and J by 5 bases; unmatched bases: 2. This CDR3 spans 13 amino acids. CDR3 sequence: CASSRGGTGELFF. In nucleotides, the CDR3 is TGCGCCAGCAGCCGGGGAGGGACCGGGGAGCTGTTTTTT.

The chain recombines TRBV5-1 with TRBJ1-4, with TRBD1 matching 8 bases. The germline CDR1 and CDR2 sequences are SGHRS and YFSETQ. This CDR3 is built from 15 residues. V shed 3 bases and J 7 bases; nucleotides not matched to a gene: 8. The CDR3 loop reads CASSSAQGGTEKLFF. The CDR3 DNA is TGCGCCAGCAGCTCCGCACAGGGGGGGACTGAAAAACTGTTTTTT.